This T cell receptor (beta chain) comes out of a study of beta chain features in type 1 diabetes. Study findings and constraints: People with Type 1 diabetes carried modestly yet significantly shorter TCRB CDR3s in all four CD4+ subsets. At VDJ recombination sites, type 1 diabetes patients had fewer insertions and more deleted nucleotides.

CDR1 is MNHEY and CDR2 is SMNVEV in the germline V gene (reference sequence). This CDR3 is 16 amino acids long. The V and J ends lost 6 bases and 4 bases, in that order; junction bases with no gene match: 13. This clone was observed a handful of times. Its antigen remains unknown. Expressed TCRB transcripts were sequenced because the isolated RNA had all been reverse transcribed beforehand. Sequencing used immunoSEQ multiplex PCR; TCRdb keeps in-frame clones, though not all of them. Among hundreds of thousands of clones listed, 13% were seen once. Sequenced: naive CD4+ T cells from blood. This sequence was found in a man aged 18 to 30 with type 1 diabetes. The chain links TRBV27 to TRBJ2-5; TRBD1 matches 8 bases. The CDR3 is CASRWLGRGRGETQYF. CDR3 DNA sequence: TGTGCCAGCAGGTGGTTAGGCAGGGGGCGCGGAGAGACCCAGTACTTC.